This T cell receptor (beta chain) was found in a study of follicular helper T cells after annual influenza vaccination. For the study at large: Blood was drawn on days 0, 7 and 28 after vaccination. Across the 2013-2014, 2014-2015 and 2015-2016 vaccination seasons, some subjects were resampled.

Details on this clone: The antigen is not known.

Study-wide points: Successive annual vaccinations recalled a recurrent oligoclonal ICOS+CD38+ cTfh response with influenza-specific clonotypes.

Germline lookup yields CDR1 SGDLS and CDR2 YYNGEE. This CDR3 has 15 amino acids. V lost 4 bases and J lost 1; bases outside the gene matches: 5. The time point denotes: 2015-2016 season, 7 days after influenza vaccination. Blood volume per time point ranged from roughly 35 to 100 mL. The assay was immunoSEQ multiplex PCR, and TCRdb's table has in-frame clones only and misses some. The table has just under 800 clones, around 67% seen once. Material: CXCR5+ CD38+ circulating T follicular helper cells from blood, obtained 7 days after influenza vaccination. Subset given: circulating Tfh, non-naive CD4+CXCR5+PD-1+ (ICOS+CD38+ or ICOS-CD38-). The gene calls are TRBV9 and TRBJ2-1, with 7 nucleotides matching TRBD1. The source is an adult who received the influenza vaccine. The CDR3 coding sequence is TGTGCCAGCAGCTTATCGACAGGGTCCTACAATGAGCAGTTCTTC. It encodes CASSLSTGSYNEQFF.